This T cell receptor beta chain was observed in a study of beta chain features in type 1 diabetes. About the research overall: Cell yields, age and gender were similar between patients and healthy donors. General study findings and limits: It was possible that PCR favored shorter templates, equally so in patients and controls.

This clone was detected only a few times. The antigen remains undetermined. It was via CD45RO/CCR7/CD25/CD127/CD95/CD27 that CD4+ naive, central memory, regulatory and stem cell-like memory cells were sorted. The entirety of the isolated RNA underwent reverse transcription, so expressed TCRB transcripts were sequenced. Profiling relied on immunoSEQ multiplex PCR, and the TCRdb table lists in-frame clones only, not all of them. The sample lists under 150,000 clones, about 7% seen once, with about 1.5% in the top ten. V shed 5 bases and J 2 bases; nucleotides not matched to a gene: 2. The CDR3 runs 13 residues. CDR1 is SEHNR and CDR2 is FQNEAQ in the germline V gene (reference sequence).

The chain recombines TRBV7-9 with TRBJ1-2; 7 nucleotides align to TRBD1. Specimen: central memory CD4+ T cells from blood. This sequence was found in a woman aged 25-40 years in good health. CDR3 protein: CASSQDRNYGYTF. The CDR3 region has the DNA TGTGCCAGCAGCCAGGACAGGAACTATGGCTACACCTTC.